One and the same sample provided the 26 T cell receptor beta chains below, sequenced in a study of CD8+CD57+ T cells in acquired aplastic anemia (dated by TCRdb to between 2017 and 2018). The reads were generated on an Illumina HiSeq 2000. Genomic DNA was used as template for profiling of TCR beta VDJ combinations and CDR3 sequences. The public reads were run again by TCRdb, first through fastp at Q25 and then through MiXCR, and only productive beta chains were kept. CDR3 protein sequences are deduplicated, and each keeps its most common genes and DNA. Here the sample has about 420,000 distinct CDR3 sequences; about two thirds occur a single time. The top ten clones comprise around 4% of the sample. The specimen sequenced was sorted CD4+, CD8+, or CD8+CD57+ T cells (not recorded which) from PBMCs. These receptors were obtained from a human donor in good health, serving as a control.

As to this clonotype: The germline gene is not matched at one end of the junction; a read error may be the cause. The CDR3 here is CASNRDQRTEAF. For the CDR3, the DNA is TGTGCCAGTAACAGGGACCAACGGACTGAAGCTTTC. The J gene is TRBJ2-6, the V gene TRBV19; possible D gene TRBD1, 6 bases. CDR1 and CDR2 from the germline V gene are LNHDA and SQIVND (reference sequence). The CDR3 consists of 12 residues.

The CDR3 sequence is CASSIRTGGDSPLQYF. The CDR3 DNA reads TGTGCCAGCAGCATTCGGACAGGGGGGGATTCACCCCTCCAGTATTTT. J is TRBJ2-3 and V is TRBV7-8; TRBD1 matches at 10 bases. The CDR3 length is 16 residues. From germline, CDR1 is SGHVS and CDR2 FQNEAQ. V was clipped by 5 bases and J by 12 bases; unmatched bases: 17.

This clonotype was seen at least ten times. The V call is TRBV20-1, the J call TRBJ2-3; the match to TRBD2 covers 7 bases. J lost 2 bases, V lost 4 bases, and 6 bases had no gene match. The V gene's germline CDR1 is DFQATT and CDR2 SNEGSKA (reference sequence). The CDR3 sequence is 14 residues long. CDR3 residues: CSAKILASTDTQYF. CDR3 in DNA: TGCAGTGCTAAAATACTAGCGTCCACAGATACGCAGTATTTT.

This chain joins TRBV5-1 and TRBJ1-6, with D perhaps TRBD1 (5 bases). V was clipped by 0 bases and J by 9 bases, with 10 bases between them. The CDR3 is made up of 14 amino acids. Looked up from germline, CDR1 is SGHRS and CDR2 is YFSETQ. CDR3 amino acids: CASSLAARGSPLHF. In DNA, the CDR3 is TGCGCCAGCAGCTTGGCCGCAAGGGGTTCACCCCTCCACTTT.

The sample holds one count of this clonotype. The chain carries TRBV7-9 and TRBJ1-2, with TRBD1 matching 9 bases. Per the germline V gene, CDR1 is SEHNR and CDR2 is FQNEAQ (reference sequence). V dropped 3 bases and J dropped 13; count of bases not matched to a gene: 12. This CDR3 has 14 amino acids. Written as DNA, the CDR3 is TGTGCCAGCAGCTTGTGGGACAGGGCCAATTCACCCACCTTC. It translates to CASSLWDRANSPTF.

On this clonotype itself: Lacking the conserved final phenylalanine or tryptophan, this CDR3 likely reflects a read error. No DNA is shown, since the ends of the CDR3 on it are uncertain; the CDR3 is the one TCRdb lists. The chain links TRBV9 to TRBJ2-5; the D call of TRBD2 is as the table states it, not checked on the DNA. The CDR3 spans 13 amino acids, including both terminal residues. The germline V gene has CDR1 SGDLS and CDR2 YYNGEE. The CDR3 region is CASSVGPAAIPGI.

This sequence joins TRBV9 and TRBJ1-2, with D perhaps TRBD1 (5 bases). V lost 3 bases, J lost 12 bases, and 24 bases lay in between. The CDR3 is 15 residues long. Germline CDR1 is SGDLS and CDR2 is YYNGEE. The CDR3 bases are TGTGCCAGCAGCGGTAGACACGAGAGCTCTGGGGCCAACACCTTC. Encoded protein: CASSGRHESSGANTF.

The V and J genes are TRBV20-1 and TRBJ2-5; D tentatively reads TRBD1 or TRBD2 (5 bases each). This CDR3 spans 14 amino acids. The V gene's germline CDR1 is DFQATT and CDR2 SNEGSKA (reference sequence). V shed 6 bases and J shed 7 bases, with 21 bases lying between them. CDR3 bases: TGCAGTGCCAGAACGGGGCGAGGGGCGGGGACCCAGTACTTC. Residues: CSARTGRGAGTQYF.

This chain uses TRBV10-3 with TRBJ1-3, with 8 nucleotides matching TRBD1. The CDR3 has 16 amino acids. Germline CDR1 is ENHRY and CDR2 is SYGVKD. V shed 7 bases and J 0 bases; nucleotides not matched to a gene: 8. This CDR3 is CAINPTGDDSGNTIYF. The DNA of the CDR3 is TGTGCCATCAACCCGACAGGGGACGACTCTGGAAACACCATATATTTT.

This clonotype came up once. V is TRBV19 and J is TRBJ1-1; 7 bases are shared with TRBD1. The CDR3 consists of 17 residues. V shed 5 bases and J 2 bases; nucleotides not matched to a gene: 14. Germline V gene sequence: CDR1 LNHDA, CDR2 SQIVND (reference sequence). Here the CDR3 DNA reads TGTGCCAGTAGTCGACGCTCCCGGACAGGAGCCAACACTGAAGCTTTCTTT. Amino acid sequence: CASSRRSRTGANTEAFF.

The gene calls are TRBV19 and TRBJ2-3; D remains ambiguous. Germline V CDR1 and CDR2: LNHDA, SQIVND (reference sequence). The CDR3 loop spans 15 amino acids. V lost 0 bases and J 9 bases, leaving 16 bases between the germline ends. The DNA for the CDR3 is TGTGCCAGTAGTATAGACAAGGTGCGGTTTCCGACGCAGTATTTT. Protein product: CASSIDKVRFPTQYF.

This clonotype has just one count. The genes are TRBV5-1 and TRBJ1-2; D may be TRBD1 (6 bases). The CDR3 is 16 residues long. Germline CDR1 SGHRS, CDR2 YFSETQ. Trimming cost V 4 bases and J 0 bases, with 16 bases left between them. CDR3 residues: CASSRGTGRANYGYTF. The CDR3 DNA follows: TGCGCCAGCAGCCGAGGTACAGGGCGCGCTAACTATGGCTACACCTTC.

Note on this clonotype: Lacking the conserved final phenylalanine or tryptophan, this CDR3 likely reflects a read error. Because the CDR3's place on the DNA is in doubt, the DNA is left out and the CDR3 is given as listed by TCRdb. Here the CDR3 reads CASSSGGDISL. The chain employs TRBV14 and TRBJ2-7; the DNA was not used to check the table's D call, TRBD2. The CDR3 spans 11 amino acids, including both terminal residues. The germline gives CDR1 SGHDN, CDR2 FVKESK.

The count of this clonotype is one. The rearrangement links TRBV9 to TRBJ1-2, with a weak D call TRBD1 (5 bases). The CDR3 is 13 residues long. Deletions cut 4 bases from V and 6 bases from J, with 13 bases between. CDR1 and CDR2 from the germline V gene are SGDLS and YYNGEE. CDR3 protein: CASSYGTRHGYTF. CDR3 DNA: TGTGCCAGCAGCTACGGGACTCGTCATGGCTACACCTTC.

V and J are TRBV5-1 and TRBJ1-4; no definite D call. V lost 1 base, J lost 8 bases, and 9 bases lay in between. There are 13 residues in the CDR3. Germline V lookup: CDR1 SGHRS, CDR2 YFSETQ. Here the CDR3 reads CASSLWPGEKLFF. In DNA form, the CDR3 reads TGCGCCAGCAGCTTGTGGCCTGGAGAAAAACTGTTTTTT. The complete variable domain, with remaining parts taken from reference TRBV5-1 and TRBJ1-4, reads KAGVTQTPRYLIKTRGQQVTLSCSPISGHRSVSWYQQTPGQGLQFLFEYFSETQRNKGNFPGRFSGRQFSNSRSEMNVSTLELGDSALYLCASSLWPGEKLFFGSGTQLSVL.

A remark on this clonotype: The junction differs from germline at one of its ends, possibly a read error. The CDR3 spells CASSYRDGWEKLF. CDR3 in DNA: TGTGCCAGCAGCTACAGGGACGGTTGGGAGAAGTTGTTC. The V and J genes are TRBV2 and TRBJ2-1, with D maybe TRBD1 (6 bases). Germline assignment: CDR1 SNHLY and CDR2 FYNNEI. This CDR3 region has 13 residues.

The chain couples TRBV5-6 to TRBJ1-2; no definite D call. CDR3 length: 13 amino acids. The V end was cut by 0 bases, the J end by 8 bases, with 11 bases between. Germline V gene data show CDR1 as SGHDT and CDR2 as YYEEEE. CDR3 protein: CASSLGVRAGYTF. The DNA for the CDR3 is TGTGCCAGCAGCTTGGGGGTTAGGGCGGGCTACACCTTC.

Remarks on this clonotype: Sequence at one end of the junction differs from germline and may be a read error. The V and J genes are TRBV14 and TRBJ1-2; D is possibly TRBD1 (6 bases). The germline V gene encodes CDR1 SGHDN and CDR2 FVKESK. CDR3 length: 14 residues. The CDR3 sequence: CASSVGQPYGETPF. The CDR3 DNA sequence: TGTGCCAGCAGCGTAGGACAGCCTTATGGGGAGACCCCCTTC.

As regards this clonotype: Because it lacks the conserved phenylalanine or tryptophan at the end, this CDR3 is likely a read error. The DNA is left out, because the CDR3 cannot be placed on it with certainty; the CDR3 is given as TCRdb lists it. This sequence joins TRBV2 and TRBJ2-5; the tabulated D call, TRBD1, remains unverified against the DNA. The CDR3 length equals 16 residues, ends included. Germline V lookup: CDR1 SNHLY, CDR2 FYNNEI. The CDR3: CASNLAHTPRLHFQNG.

This clonotype was seen a few times. This chain links TRBV24-1 with TRBJ2-5; 8 nucleotides align to TRBD1. Per germline, CDR1 KGHDR and CDR2 SFDVKD. J was trimmed by 1 base and V by 4 bases; bases with no gene match: 4. The CDR3 totals 15 residues. The CDR3 loop reads CATSEGTGSQETQYF. The CDR3 coding sequence is TGTGCCACCAGTGAGGGGACAGGAAGCCAAGAGACCCAGTACTTC.

Remarks on this clonotype: Its ends do not fully match the called genes, so a read error is possible. CDR3 nucleotide sequence: TGTGCCAGCACTGGACGCGACTCCGAGCAGTACTTC. Translation gives CASTGRDSEQYF. This chain uses TRBV10-2 with TRBJ2-7; D call uncertain. The germline gives CDR1 WSHSY, CDR2 SAAADI. This CDR3 has 12 amino acids.

The chain has TRBV7-8 and TRBJ1-3; D call uncertain. The CDR3 loop spans 15 amino acids. The V gene's germline CDR1 is SGHVS and CDR2 FQNEAQ. V dropped 6 bases and J dropped 2 bases, with 14 bases sitting between them. The CDR3: CASSEAQNAGNTIYF. The DNA of the CDR3 is TGTGCCAGCAGTGAGGCACAGAACGCTGGAAACACCATATATTTT.

The rearrangement links TRBV11-2 to TRBJ2-7; tentatively, D is TRBD2 (6 bases). The ends were cut back, 5 bases at V and 7 bases at J, with 15 bases in the middle. CDR1 is SGHAT, CDR2 FQNNGV, per germline. This CDR3 is built from 13 residues. The CDR3 region is CASSGGTDGEQYF. CDR3 DNA sequence: TGTGCCAGCAGCGGCGGGACGGACGGGGAGCAGTACTTC.

This clonotype has only one observation. The chain recombines TRBV29-1 with TRBJ2-7, with TRBD1 identical over 7 bases. The germline V gene has CDR1 SQVTM and CDR2 ANQGSEA. CDR3 length equals 15 residues. V dropped 3 bases and J dropped 2; count of bases not matched to a gene: 10. The CDR3 here is CSVEDDRVTTYEQYF. CDR3 coding DNA: TGCAGCGTTGAGGATGACAGGGTAACCACCTACGAGCAGTACTTC.

The V gene is TRBV5-1, the J gene TRBJ2-7, with 9 bases lining up with TRBD1. V lost 0 bases, J lost 5 bases, and 3 bases stayed unmatched. The CDR3 runs 14 residues. Germline V gene sequence: CDR1 SGHRS, CDR2 YFSETQ. Here the CDR3 DNA reads TGCGCCAGCAGCTTGGGACAGGGGGGACACGAGCAGTACTTC. It codes for CASSLGQGGHEQYF.

The chain combines TRBV7-3 with TRBJ2-7, with D tentatively TRBD1 (6 bases). This CDR3 has 15 residues. CDR1 SGHTA and CDR2 FQGTGA come from the germline V gene. Trimming removed 4 bases from V and 12 bases from J, with 25 bases in between. In nucleotides, the CDR3 is TGTGCCAGCAGCTATGACAGGCCATTCTCTGGCTACACGTACTTC. It yields the protein CASSYDRPFSGYTYF. The complete variable domain, with remaining parts taken from reference TRBV7-3 and TRBJ2-7, reads GAGVSQTPSNKVTEKGKYVELRCDPISGHTALYWYRQSLGQGPEFLIYFQGTGAADDSGLPNDRFFAVRPEGSVSTLKIQRTERGDSAVYLCASSYDRPFSGYTYFGPGTRLTVT.